The 19 T cell receptor beta chains presented below share a single source sample, sequenced in a study of T cell changes during pregnancy in multiple sclerosis. TCRdb keeps only in-frame clones here, not all; method: immunoSEQ multiplex PCR. This sample has tens of thousands of clones, with roughly 90% found just once. The input for sequencing was peripheral blood, taken after pregnancy. The origin of the receptors is a female donor in good health, enrolled as a control in a pregnancy study.

The chain recombines TRBV5-4 with TRBJ2-1, with 10 bases fitting TRBD2. The germline CDR1 and CDR2 sequences are SGHNT and YYREEE (reference sequence). This CDR3 contains 16 residues. The V and J ends lost 0 bases and 15 bases, in that order; junction bases with no gene match: 15. CDR3 amino acids: CASSLGGASGRAGMFF. In DNA form, the CDR3 reads TGTGCCAGCAGCTTGGGGGGGGCAAGCGGGAGGGCCGGTATGTTCTTC.

The chain joins TRBV30 to TRBJ1-5; maybe TRBD1 (5 bases). V was pared by 3 bases and J by 3 bases, with 12 bases between. The CDR3 has 14 residues. Germline V gene data show CDR1 as GTSNPN and CDR2 as SVGIG (reference sequence). CDR3: CAWSTGFDNQPQHF. The CDR3 DNA is TGTGCCTGGAGCACAGGTTTTGACAATCAGCCCCAGCATTTT.

This clone was detected a few times. The chain employs TRBV15 and TRBJ1-3; D unresolved. From germline, CDR1 is LNHNV and CDR2 YYDKDF (reference sequence). V lost 5 bases and J 0 bases, leaving 11 bases between the germline ends. The CDR3 covers 15 residues. CDR3 loop: CATSDSGFSGNTIYF. As DNA, the CDR3 is TGTGCCACCAGCGATTCAGGTTTCTCTGGAAACACCATATATTTT.

The rearrangement uses TRBV27 and TRBJ1-3; D is unclear. V lost 2 bases, J lost 0 bases, and 5 bases lay in between. Germline CDR1 MNHEY, CDR2 SMNVEV (reference sequence). The CDR3 sequence is 14 residues long. The CDR3 loop is CASSLRFSGNTIYF. The CDR3 nucleotides read TGTGCCAGCAGTTTACGGTTCTCTGGAAACACCATATATTTT.

The chain links TRBV30 to TRBJ1-1, with 7 nucleotides matching TRBD1. V gave up 5 bases and J gave up 4 bases; unmatched junction bases: 10. This CDR3 contains 14 residues. CDR1 and CDR2 from the germline V gene are GTSNPN and SVGIG (reference sequence). CDR3 nucleotides: TGTGCCTGGGCGAGACGGCAGGGGGGCACTGAAGCTTTCTTT. Amino acids: CAWARRQGGTEAFF.

This sequence joins TRBV5-1 and TRBJ2-1; 14 bases map to TRBD2. The CDR3 contains 19 residues. Germline V CDR1 and CDR2: SGHRS, YFSETQ. Unmatched junction bases numbered 10, after V lost 5 bases and J lost 0 bases. CDR3 in amino acids: CASRLGGTSGGSSYNEQFF. CDR3 bases: TGCGCCAGCAGGCTTGGAGGGACTAGCGGGGGTTCCTCCTACAATGAGCAGTTCTTC.

V and J are TRBV18 and TRBJ1-2; D not resolved. Per the germline V gene, CDR1 is KGHSH and CDR2 is LQKENI. Trimming cost V 3 bases and J 0 bases, with 11 bases left between them. The CDR3 sequence is 15 residues long. The CDR3 loop is CASSPGQRPNYGYTF. CDR3 DNA: TGTGCCAGCTCACCTGGTCAGCGACCTAACTATGGCTACACCTTC.

The chain is built from TRBV5-8 and TRBJ1-5; D not certain. Germline V gene sequence: CDR1 SGHTS, CDR2 YDEGEE. This CDR3 is 16 amino acids long. V was trimmed by 3 bases and J by 2 bases, leaving 15 bases between them. The DNA for the CDR3 is TGTGCCAGCAGCTGGACTAGAGGAGGAGGCAATCAGCCCCAGCATTTT. Amino acid sequence: CASSWTRGGGNQPQHF.

V and J are TRBV5-1 and TRBJ1-2; TRBD1 matches at 7 bases. V shed 3 bases, J shed 6 bases, and the junction held 11 bases outside the gene matches. Per germline, CDR1 SGHRS and CDR2 YFSETQ. The CDR3 runs to 15 residues. CDR3 sequence (DNA): TGCGCCAGCAGCTCAGAATATGACAGGGCGAATGGCTACACCTTC. Protein sequence: CASSSEYDRANGYTF.

The chain joins TRBV18 to TRBJ1-2, with 7 bases identical to TRBD1. The CDR3 is made up of 14 amino acids. Unmatched junction bases numbered 7, after V lost 1 base and J lost 8 bases. Germline assignment: CDR1 KGHSH and CDR2 LQKENI. The CDR3 DNA follows: TGTGCCAGCTCACCACGTCAGGGGGTTGACGGCTACACCTTC. It yields the protein CASSPRQGVDGYTF.

J is TRBJ2-7 and V is TRBV6-6, with TRBD1 matching 8 bases. V dropped 4 bases and J dropped 2; count of bases not matched to a gene: 7. The germline V gene has CDR1 MNHNY and CDR2 SVGAGI (reference sequence). This CDR3 is 15 amino acids long. The CDR3 is CASSSYQQGAYEQYF. The DNA of the CDR3 is TGTGCCAGCAGTTCCTACCAACAGGGGGCCTACGAGCAGTACTTC.

The chain has TRBV19 and TRBJ1-1, with 8 bases fitting TRBD1. The V segment lost 3 bases and the J segment 1 base; nucleotides outside the gene matches: 4. From germline, CDR1 is LNHDA and CDR2 SQIVND (reference sequence). This CDR3 spans 15 amino acids. For the CDR3, the DNA is TGTGCCAGTAGTATCTACAGGGGGGGGAACACTGAAGCTTTCTTT. This encodes CASSIYRGGNTEAFF.

The chain carries TRBV2 and TRBJ2-7, with TRBD1 matching 7 bases. This CDR3 is 14 amino acids long. V was clipped by 7 bases and J by 0 bases; unmatched bases: 6. The germline gives CDR1 SNHLY, CDR2 FYNNEI. CDR3 protein: CASKFRDSSYEQYF. The DNA of the CDR3 is TGTGCCAGCAAATTCCGGGACAGCTCCTACGAGCAGTACTTC. The entire variable domain, with the rest obtained from reference TRBV2 and TRBJ2-7, is as follows: EPEVTQTPSHQVTQMGQEVILRCVPISNHLYFYWYRQILGQKVEFLVSFYNNEISEKSEIFDDQFSVERPDGSNFTLKIRSTKLEDSAMYFCASKFRDSSYEQYFGPGTRLTVT.

The chain recombines TRBV2 with TRBJ1-5, with D uncertain. Germline V lookup: CDR1 SNHLY, CDR2 FYNNEI. CDR3 length: 12 amino acids. V lost 8 bases, J lost 2 bases, and 7 bases lay in between. CDR3 nucleotide sequence: TGTGCCAGCGCAGGCGGCAATCAGCCCCAGCATTTT. Its protein is CASAGGNQPQHF. Looking up the rest from reference TRBV2 and TRBJ1-5 gives the full variable domain: EPEVTQTPSHQVTQMGQEVILRCVPISNHLYFYWYRQILGQKVEFLVSFYNNEISEKSEIFDDQFSVERPDGSNFTLKIRSTKLEDSAMYFCASAGGNQPQHFGDGTRLSIL.

The chain uses TRBV7-2 and TRBJ1-3; D unclear. Germline V CDR1 and CDR2: SGHTA, FQGNSA. The CDR3 runs 15 residues. V was pared by 4 bases and J by 6 bases, with 16 bases between. The CDR3 sequence: CASSYTGGKTNTIYF. For the CDR3, the DNA is TGTGCCAGCAGCTACACCGGAGGAAAGACAAACACCATATATTTT.

V and J are TRBV19 and TRBJ2-7; D perhaps matches TRBD2 (6 bases). The V gene lost 6 bases and the J gene lost 6 bases, with 12 bases spanning the gap. The germline V gene encodes CDR1 LNHDA and CDR2 SQIVND (reference sequence). The CDR3 covers 12 residues. CDR3 nucleotide sequence: TGTGCCAGTAGACCCATCGGGGGCGAGCAGTACTTC. Residues: CASRPIGGEQYF.

The chain combines TRBV9 with TRBJ2-5; TRBD2 matches 14 bases. Germline CDR1 is SGDLS and CDR2 is YYNGEE. This CDR3 region has 18 residues. J gave up 1 base and V 3 bases, and 8 bases lay outside the gene matches. CDR3: CASSAGTSGGTTQETQYF. CDR3 in DNA: TGTGCCAGCAGCGCCGGGACTAGCGGGGGAACAACCCAAGAGACCCAGTACTTC.

The V gene is TRBV7-2, the J gene TRBJ2-7, with D perhaps TRBD1 (5 bases). From germline, CDR1 is SGHTA and CDR2 FQGNSA. The ends were cut back, 8 bases at V and 1 base at J, with 6 bases in the middle. The CDR3 is 11 amino acids. This CDR3 is CASGASYEQYF. The CDR3, as DNA: TGTGCCAGCGGGGCTTCCTACGAGCAGTACTTC.

This chain joins TRBV7-9 and TRBJ2-7; 9 nucleotides match TRBD2. The CDR3 spans 16 residues. Germline values: CDR1 SEHNR, CDR2 FQNEAQ (reference sequence). Trimming cost V 2 bases and J 6 bases; bases outside gene matches: 11. CDR3 residues: CASSLYASGIRSEQYF. Written as DNA, the CDR3 is TGTGCCAGCAGCTTATACGCTAGCGGGATCCGCTCCGAGCAGTACTTC. The variable domain in full, completed from reference TRBV7-9 and TRBJ2-7, reads DTGVSQNPRHKITKRGQNVTFRCDPISEHNRLYWYRQTLGQGPEFLTYFQNEAQLEKSRLLSDRFSAERPKGSFSTLEIQRTEQGDSAMYLCASSLYASGIRSEQYFGPGTRLTVT.